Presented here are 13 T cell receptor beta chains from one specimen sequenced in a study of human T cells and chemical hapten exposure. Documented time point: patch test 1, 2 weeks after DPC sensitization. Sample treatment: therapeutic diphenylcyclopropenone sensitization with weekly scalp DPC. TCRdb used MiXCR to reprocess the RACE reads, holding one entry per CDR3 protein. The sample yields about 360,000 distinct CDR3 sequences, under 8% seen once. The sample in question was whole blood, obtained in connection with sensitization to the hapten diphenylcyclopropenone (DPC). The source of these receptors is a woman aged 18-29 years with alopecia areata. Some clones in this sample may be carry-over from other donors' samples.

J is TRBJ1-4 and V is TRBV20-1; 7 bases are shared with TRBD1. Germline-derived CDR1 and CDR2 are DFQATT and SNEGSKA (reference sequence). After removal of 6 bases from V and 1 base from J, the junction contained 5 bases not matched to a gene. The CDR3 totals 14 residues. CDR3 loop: CSAARTGTNEKLFF. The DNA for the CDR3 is TGCAGTGCCGCTCGGACAGGAACTAATGAAAAACTGTTTTTT.

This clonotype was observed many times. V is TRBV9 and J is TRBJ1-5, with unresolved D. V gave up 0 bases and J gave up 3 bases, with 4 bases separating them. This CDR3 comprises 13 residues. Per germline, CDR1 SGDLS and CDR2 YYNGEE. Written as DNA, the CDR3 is TGTGCCAGCAGCGTAGGACACAATCAGCCCCAGCATTTT. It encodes CASSVGHNQPQHF.

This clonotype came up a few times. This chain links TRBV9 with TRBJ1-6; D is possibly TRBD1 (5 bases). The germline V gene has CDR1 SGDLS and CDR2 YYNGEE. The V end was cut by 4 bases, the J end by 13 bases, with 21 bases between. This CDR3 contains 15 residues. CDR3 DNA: TGTGCCAGCAGCCCCCTGGGAGGGGTCTTAAACCCCCTCCACTTT. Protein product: CASSPLGGVLNPLHF.

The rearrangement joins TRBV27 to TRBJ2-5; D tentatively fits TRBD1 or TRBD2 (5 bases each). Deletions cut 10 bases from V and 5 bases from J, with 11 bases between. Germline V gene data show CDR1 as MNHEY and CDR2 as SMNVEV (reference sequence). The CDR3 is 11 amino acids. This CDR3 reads CAIFWGETQYF. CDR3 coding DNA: TGTGCCATCTTTTGGGGGGAGACCCAGTACTTC.

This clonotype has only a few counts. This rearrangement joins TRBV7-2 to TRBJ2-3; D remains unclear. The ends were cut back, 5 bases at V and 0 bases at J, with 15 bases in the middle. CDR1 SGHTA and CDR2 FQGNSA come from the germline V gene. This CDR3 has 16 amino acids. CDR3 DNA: TGTGCCAGCAGCCTCCTGCTTAAGGGAAGCACAGATACGCAGTATTTT. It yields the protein CASSLLLKGSTDTQYF.

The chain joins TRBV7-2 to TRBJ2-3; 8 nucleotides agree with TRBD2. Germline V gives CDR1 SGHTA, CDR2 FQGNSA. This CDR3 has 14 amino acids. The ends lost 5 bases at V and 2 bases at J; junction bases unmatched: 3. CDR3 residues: CASSQTSATDTQYF. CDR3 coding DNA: TGTGCCAGCAGCCAGACTAGCGCCACAGATACGCAGTATTTT.

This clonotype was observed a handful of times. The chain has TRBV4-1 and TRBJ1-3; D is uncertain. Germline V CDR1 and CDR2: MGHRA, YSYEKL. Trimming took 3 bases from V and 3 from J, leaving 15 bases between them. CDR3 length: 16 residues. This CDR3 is CASSQYVGNVGNTIYF. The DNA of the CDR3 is TGCGCCAGCAGCCAGTACGTAGGGAATGTTGGAAACACCATATATTTT.

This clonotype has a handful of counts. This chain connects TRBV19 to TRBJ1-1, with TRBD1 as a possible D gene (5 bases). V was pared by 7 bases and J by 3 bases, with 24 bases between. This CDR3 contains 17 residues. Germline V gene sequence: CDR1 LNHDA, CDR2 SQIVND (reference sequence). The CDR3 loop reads CASTHGGPMGPYTEAFF. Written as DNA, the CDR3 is TGTGCCAGTACCCATGGAGGGCCTATGGGGCCCTACACTGAAGCTTTCTTT.

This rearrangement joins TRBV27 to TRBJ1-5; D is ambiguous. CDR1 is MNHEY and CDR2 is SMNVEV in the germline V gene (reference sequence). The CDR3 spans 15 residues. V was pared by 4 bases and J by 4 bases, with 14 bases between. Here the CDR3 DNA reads TGTGCCAGCAGTTCCCTTCTAACAGATAATCAGCCCCAGCATTTT. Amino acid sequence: CASSSLLTDNQPQHF.

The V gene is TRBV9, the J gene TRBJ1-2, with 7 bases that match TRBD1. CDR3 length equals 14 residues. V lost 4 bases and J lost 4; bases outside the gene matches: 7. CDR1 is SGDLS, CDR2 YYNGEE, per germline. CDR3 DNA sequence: TGTGCCAGCAGCTCCCGGACAGGACCCTATGGCTACACCTTC. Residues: CASSSRTGPYGYTF. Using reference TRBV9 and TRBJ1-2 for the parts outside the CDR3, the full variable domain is DSGVTQTPKHLITATGQRVTLRCSPRSGDLSVYWYQQSLDQGLQFLIQYYNGEERAKGNILERFSAQQFPDLHSELNLSSLELGDSALYFCASSSRTGPYGYTFGSGTRLTVV.

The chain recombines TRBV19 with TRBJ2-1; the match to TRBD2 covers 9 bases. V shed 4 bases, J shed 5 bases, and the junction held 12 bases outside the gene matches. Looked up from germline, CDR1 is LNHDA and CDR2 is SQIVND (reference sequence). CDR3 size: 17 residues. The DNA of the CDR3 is TGTGCCAGTAGTAACCCCTGGGGTAGCGGGGGACACAATGAGCAGTTCTTC. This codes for CASSNPWGSGGHNEQFF.

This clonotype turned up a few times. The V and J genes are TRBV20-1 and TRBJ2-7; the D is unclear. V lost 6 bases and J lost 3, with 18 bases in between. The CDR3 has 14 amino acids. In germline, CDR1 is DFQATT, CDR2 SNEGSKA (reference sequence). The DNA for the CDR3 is TGCAGTGCAGAAGGGTCCCTGAGGAACTACGAGCAGTACTTC. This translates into CSAEGSLRNYEQYF.

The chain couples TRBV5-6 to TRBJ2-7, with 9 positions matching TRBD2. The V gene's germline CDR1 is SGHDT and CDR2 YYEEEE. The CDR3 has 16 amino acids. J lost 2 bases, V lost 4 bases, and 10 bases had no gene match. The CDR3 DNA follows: TGTGCCAGCAGCCGATCAGCGGGGGGACTACCCTACGAGCAGTACTTC. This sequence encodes CASSRSAGGLPYEQYF.